This T cell receptor beta chain was documented in a study of OX40 agonist ivuxolimab in advanced cancers. Study at large: Hepatocellular carcinoma, melanoma, renal cell or head and neck cancer was diagnosed in the dose-escalation patients.

The table came from immunoSEQ multiplex PCR; TCRdb's copy has only in-frame clones and leaves some out. The sample includes approximately 35,000 clones, over 80% of them seen just once. Of note for this clone: Its antigen is still unknown.

Study-wide findings and caveats: Clonal expansion by week 6 occurred in CD4+ and CD8+ blood T cells (at 0.1 to 3.0 mg/kg).

The CDR3 is 13 residues long. The ends were cut back, 6 bases at V and 0 bases at J, with 9 bases in the middle. Germline V lookup: CDR1 SGDLS, CDR2 YYNGEE. V gene TRBV9 combines with J gene TRBJ1-1; a possible D gene is TRBD1 (5 bases). The source was CD4+ or CD8+ T cells sorted from blood, collected in a trial of the OX40 agonist ivuxolimab. The source of this sequence is an adult with an advanced solid tumor such as melanoma, head and neck, liver or kidney cancer. The chain's CDR3 is CASNTGLNTEAFF. The DNA of the CDR3 is TGTGCCAGCAATACGGGGCTGAACACTGAAGCTTTCTTT.